The rows below give T cell receptor beta chains drawn from one sample of a study of T cells after somatic rescue of genetic block. Method: immunoSEQ multiplex PCR; TCRdb's copy keeps in-frame clones and lacks some. Of about 72,000 clones in the sample, approximately 91% were seen once. Sequences were obtained from peripheral blood mononuclear cells (PBMCs). Receptor source: a man aged 25-45 years. Each CDR3 is given with its conserved first and last residue. The order of the fields is V gene, J gene, clone size, D gene, CDR3 DNA, CDR3 protein. A D gene is named only where the DNA matches it firmly. Rows give clone size only sometimes, using once, few, many, or a class for an expanded clone.

TRBV6-1,TRBJ1-6,-,-,TGTGCCAGCAGTCCCGGGACTTGGAATTCACCCCTCCACTTT,CASSPGTWNSPLHF
TRBV14,TRBJ1-2,many,-,TGTGCCAGCAGCCAAGATCTTTCGGGGCTAGAAGGCTACACCTTC,CASSQDLSGLEGYTF
TRBV19,TRBJ2-7,-,TRBD1,TGTGCCAGTAGTAACGGGGACAGGGTAGACGAGCAGTACTTC,CASSNGDRVDEQYF
TRBV27,TRBJ2-1,-,-,TGTGCCAGCAGTACCTCTAGGGGCGATGAGCAGTTCTTC,CASSTSRGDEQFF
TRBV2,TRBJ2-5,-,-,TGTGCCAGCAGTGGCGATAGCGGCTACCAAGAGACCCAGTACTTC,CASSGDSGYQETQYF
TRBV7-9,TRBJ1-1,-,-,TGTGCCAGCAGCTCAGAGGGGACTGAAGCTTTCTTT,CASSSEGTEAFF
TRBV13,TRBJ1-1,-,-,TGTGCCAGCAGCTTAGGCCGGAATACTGACACTGAAGCTTTCTTT,CASSLGRNTDTEAFF
TRBV12-5,TRBJ1-5,-,-,TGTGCTAGTGGATCTGAACAGATTCTCAATCAGCCCCAGCATTTT,CASGSEQILNQPQHF
TRBV7-2,TRBJ1-1,-,-,TGTGCCAGCAGCCTCCGACCGGGCACTGAAGCTTTCTTT,CASSLRPGTEAFF
TRBV14,TRBJ2-5,-,-,TGTGCCAGCAGCCTCGGGGTGCCTCCAGAGACCCAGTACTTC,CASSLGVPPETQYF
TRBV7-2,TRBJ2-1,-,-,TGTGCCAGCAGCTTTGGGGGCCTTTCCTACAATGAGCAGTTCTTC,CASSFGGLSYNEQFF
TRBV11-3,TRBJ2-7,-,-,TGTGCCAGCAGCTCGAGCTGGACCCCCGGCCACGAGCAGTACTTC,CASSSSWTPGHEQYF
TRBV2,TRBJ2-7,-,-,TGTGCCAGCAGCGCTCCTCGGGGTAGCGGCTACGAGCAGTACTTC,CASSAPRGSGYEQYF
TRBV28,TRBJ1-1,-,TRBD1,TGTGCCAGCAGTAACTCCGGGACAGGGAACACTGAAGCTTTCTTT,CASSNSGTGNTEAFF
TRBV9,TRBJ1-1,-,-,TGTGCCAGCAGCGTATTGGGGACAATGAACACTGAAGCTTTCTTT,CASSVLGTMNTEAFF
TRBV30,TRBJ2-2,-,TRBD2,TGTGCCTCGTATGGCGGACTAGGAACCGGGGAGCTGTTTTTT,CASYGGLGTGELFF
TRBV18,TRBJ2-5,-,TRBD2,TGTGCCAGCCGGGGACTAGCGCGGGAAGAGACCCAGTACTTC,CASRGLAREETQYF
TRBV6-6,TRBJ2-7,-,-,TGTGCCAGCAGTTACCCAGACAGGATCCCCGAGCAGTACTTC,CASSYPDRIPEQYF
TRBV11-2,TRBJ2-7,once,-,TGTGCCAGCAGCCCTAGGGACGGTCCCTACGAGCAGTACTTC,CASSPRDGPYEQYF
TRBV7-8,TRBJ2-5,-,-,TGTGCCAGCAGCTTCAACTCTGAGACCCAGTACTTC,CASSFNSETQYF
TRBV6-1,TRBJ2-3,-,TRBD2,TGTGCCAGCAGTGAACGTAGCGGGGGGGCCGGGGGCACAGATACGCAGTATTTT,CASSERSGGAGGTDTQYF
TRBV6-5,TRBJ2-1,-,-,TGTGCCAGCAGTTACTCGACGGGCAGTGAGCAGTTCTTC,CASSYSTGSEQFF